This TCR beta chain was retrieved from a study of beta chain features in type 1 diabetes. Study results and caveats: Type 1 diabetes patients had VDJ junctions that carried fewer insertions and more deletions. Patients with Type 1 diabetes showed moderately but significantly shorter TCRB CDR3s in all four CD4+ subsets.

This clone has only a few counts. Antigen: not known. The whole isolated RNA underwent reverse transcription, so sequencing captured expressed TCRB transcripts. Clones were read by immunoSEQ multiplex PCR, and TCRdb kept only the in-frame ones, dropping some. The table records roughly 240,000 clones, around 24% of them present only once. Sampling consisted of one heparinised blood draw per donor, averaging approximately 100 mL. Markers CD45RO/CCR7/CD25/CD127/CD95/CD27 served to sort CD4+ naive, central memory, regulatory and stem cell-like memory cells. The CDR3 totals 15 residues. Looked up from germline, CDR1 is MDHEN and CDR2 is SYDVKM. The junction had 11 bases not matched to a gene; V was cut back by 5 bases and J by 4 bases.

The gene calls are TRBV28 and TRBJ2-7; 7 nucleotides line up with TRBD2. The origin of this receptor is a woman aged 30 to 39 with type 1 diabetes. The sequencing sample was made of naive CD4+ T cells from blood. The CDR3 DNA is TGTGCCAGCAGTCTTCCTAGCGGAGGGAAGTACGAGCAGTACTTC. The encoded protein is CASSLPSGGKYEQYF.